The rows below give T cell receptor beta chains drawn from one sample of a study of identical twins. TCRdb fed the 5' RACE reads into MiXCR, producing one record per CDR3 protein. The table includes nearly 650,000 distinct CDR3 sequences, around 7.5% detected once. These same data were also listed under a study on yellow fever vaccine responses in identical twins.

Sequenced sample: PBMCs. The receptors stem from a woman under 30 in good health. Each CDR3 is given with its conserved first and last residue. Fields, in order: V gene, D gene, J gene, clone size, CDR3 protein, CDR3 DNA. D genes are given only for firm matches. Only part of the rows carry a size: once, few, many, or a class if the clone is expanded.

V: TRBV5-1; D: TRBD2; J: TRBJ2-3; size: -; CDR3: CASSLASGGQGDTQYF; DNA: TGCGCCAGCAGCTTGGCAAGCGGGGGGCAGGGAGATACGCAGTATTTT
V: TRBV12-3/TRBV12-4; D: -; J: TRBJ2-4; size: -; CDR3: CASSFGLKGLENIQYF; DNA: TGTGCCAGCAGTTTTGGACTTAAGGGTTTGGAAAACATTCAGTACTTC
V: TRBV6-1; D: TRBD1; J: TRBJ2-7; size: -; CDR3: CASADRVHEQYF; DNA: TGTGCCAGCGCCGACAGGGTCCACGAGCAGTACTTC
V: TRBV7-8; D: -; J: TRBJ2-7; size: -; CDR3: CASSLAFGSYEQYF; DNA: TGTGCCAGCAGCTTAGCATTTGGTTCCTACGAGCAGTACTTC
V: TRBV6-4; D: -; J: TRBJ2-2; size: few; CDR3: CASRQGSASTGELFF; DNA: TGTGCCAGCAGGCAGGGTAGTGCGAGCACCGGGGAGCTGTTTTTT
V: TRBV5-1; D: -; J: TRBJ1-1; size: many; CDR3: CASSLSQGVNTEAFF; DNA: TGCGCCAGCAGCTTGAGTCAGGGAGTGAACACTGAAGCTTTCTTT
V: TRBV29-1; D: TRBD1; J: TRBJ2-5; size: -; CDR3: CSVTPGQGAGTQYF; DNA: TGCAGCGTTACACCGGGACAGGGGGCCGGGACCCAGTACTTC
V: TRBV20-1; D: -; J: TRBJ2-5; size: -; CDR3: CSAANPFQETQYF; DNA: TGCAGTGCGGCAAATCCCTTTCAAGAGACCCAGTACTTC
V: TRBV3-1; D: -; J: TRBJ1-2; size: many; CDR3: CASSQVLGVGYTF; DNA: TGTGCCAGCAGCCAGGTCCTCGGGGTTGGCTACACCTTC
V: TRBV24-1; D: -; J: TRBJ2-1; size: few; CDR3: CATSDLPNEQFF; DNA: TGTGCCACCAGTGATTTGCCCAATGAGCAGTTCTTC
V: TRBV2; D: TRBD2; J: TRBJ2-3; size: few; CDR3: CASSGALAGFTDTQYF; DNA: TGTGCCAGCAGCGGGGCACTAGCGGGGTTCACAGATACGCAGTATTTT
V: TRBV5-1; D: -; J: TRBJ1-2; size: -; CDR3: CASNPGEWANYGYTF; DNA: TGCGCCAGCAACCCAGGGGAATGGGCTAACTATGGCTACACCTTC
V: TRBV12-3/TRBV12-4; D: -; J: TRBJ1-6; size: many; CDR3: CASSSGGFDNSPLHF; DNA: TGTGCCAGCAGTTCAGGTGGCTTCGATAATTCACCCCTCCACTTT
V: TRBV20-1; D: -; J: TRBJ2-7; size: -; CDR3: CSASPLADSSYEQYF; DNA: TGCAGTGCTAGCCCCCTAGCGGACAGCTCCTACGAGCAGTACTTC
V: TRBV7-8; D: -; J: TRBJ2-3; size: -; CDR3: CASSLVRTTDTQYF; DNA: TGTGCCAGCAGCTTAGTTAGGACAACAGATACGCAGTATTTT
V: TRBV4-1; D: -; J: TRBJ2-3; size: -; CDR3: CASSQAAVDTQYF; DNA: TGCGCCAGCAGCCAAGCGGCCGTAGATACGCAGTATTTT
V: TRBV12-3/TRBV12-4; D: -; J: TRBJ2-1; size: -; CDR3: CASSLNPGLHNEQFF; DNA: TGTGCCAGCAGTTTAAACCCGGGGTTGCACAATGAGCAGTTCTTC